These 6 T cell receptor beta chains were sequenced from one sample in a study of T cells after yellow fever vaccination. Using its own MiXCR run on the 5' RACE reads, TCRdb lists one record per CDR3 protein. This table holds 13,000 or so distinct CDR3 sequences, about 5.3% found once. The sample was PBMCs, either bulk or a sorted T-cell subset (CD4+, CD8+, memory, or dextramer-sorted; not recorded which), taken 45 days after the yellow fever booster vaccination. These receptors were collected from a man aged 30-40 years who received the YFV17D yellow fever vaccine.

This clonotype has only one observation. V gene TRBV3-1 combines with J gene TRBJ2-7; 7 bases fit TRBD1. This CDR3 is built from 15 residues. J lost 2 bases, V lost 10 bases, and 14 bases had no gene match. From germline, CDR1 is LGHDT and CDR2 YNNKEL (reference sequence). The CDR3 DNA sequence: TGTGCCACCTGCCAAGTTAGCCAGGGGGCCTACGAGCAGTACTTC. Its protein product is CATCQVSQGAYEQYF.

This clonotype was found many times. The rearrangement uses TRBV25-1 and TRBJ2-7; D ambiguous. Germline V gives CDR1 MGHDK, CDR2 SYGVNS. The CDR3 is made up of 14 amino acids. Trimming shortened V by 2 bases and J by 2 bases, and 10 bases separated the two germline ends. The CDR3, as DNA: TGTGCCAGCAGTGAAGCCCCACTGGCCTACGAGCAGTACTTC. This encodes CASSEAPLAYEQYF.

The table lists this clonotype with many counts. The genes are TRBV24-1 and TRBJ2-7; TRBD2 aligns across 8 bases. This CDR3 spans 16 amino acids. V lost 0 bases and J lost 0; bases outside the gene matches: 3. The germline CDR1 and CDR2 sequences are KGHDR and SFDVKD. The CDR3 region is CATSDLTGGHSYEQYF. CDR3 DNA: TGTGCCACCAGTGATTTGACGGGAGGGCACTCCTACGAGCAGTACTTC.

In this sample, this clonotype turned up many times. The chain recombines TRBV12-3 or TRBV12-4 with TRBJ2-1, with a possible D match to TRBD2 (6 bases). V was shortened by 6 bases and J by 3 bases, with 12 bases between the two germline ends. CDR3 length equals 14 residues. CDR3 amino acids: CASSRLGSYNEQFF. The CDR3 DNA sequence: TGTGCCAGCAGCAGACTAGGAAGCTACAATGAGCAGTTCTTC.

This clonotype was seen many times. The chain is built from TRBV7-6 and TRBJ2-3; 14 bases align to TRBD2. V shed 5 bases and J 0 bases; nucleotides not matched to a gene: 4. Per the germline V gene, CDR1 is SGHVS and CDR2 is FNYEAQ. This CDR3 is 17 amino acids long. CDR3 region: CASSKRLAGGSTDTQYF. CDR3 DNA: TGTGCCAGCAGCAAAAGACTAGCGGGGGGGAGCACAGATACGCAGTATTTT. The variable domain in full, completed from reference TRBV7-6 and TRBJ2-3, reads GAGVSQSPRYKVTKRGQDVALRCDPISGHVSLYWYRQALGQGPEFLTYFNYEAQQDKSGLPNDRFSAERPEGSISTLTIQRTEQRDSAMYRCASSKRLAGGSTDTQYFGPGTRLTVL.

The sample holds many counts of this clonotype. The chain is built from TRBV7-7 and TRBJ2-5; no clear D gene. Trimming shortened V by 5 bases and J by 5 bases, and 15 bases separated the two germline ends. The CDR3 consists of 14 residues. Germline V lookup: CDR1 SSHAT, CDR2 FNYEAQ (reference sequence). CDR3 DNA: TGTGCCAGCAGCAGACACGGGTTCTTGGAGACCCAGTACTTC. Translating it yields CASSRHGFLETQYF.